Below are 24 T cell receptor beta chains sequenced from a single sample in a study of T cells in Graves' hyperthyroidism and ophthalmopathy. Amplified regions were TCR beta CDR3 sequences from RNA transcripts. A set of HTBI primers served as the primers for a first-round RT-PCR of the TCR CDR3. TCRdb reanalysed the multiplex PCR reads using MiXCR and keeps one entry per CDR3 protein. Found here are over 350,000 distinct CDR3 sequences, over 12% of them singletons; the top ten hold 25% to 30%. The material sequenced was blood. These receptors all come from a man aged 45-65 years with Graves' ophthalmopathy.

This clonotype was counted ten times or more. The chain joins TRBV10-3 to TRBJ1-2; unclear D gene. CDR1 is ENHRY, CDR2 SYGVKD, per germline. V was clipped by 2 bases and J by 3 bases, with 16 bases between them. This CDR3 spans 16 amino acids. The chain's CDR3 is CAISEPGSSGDYGYTF. CDR3 coding DNA: TGTGCCATCAGTGAGCCGGGGTCCTCTGGGGACTATGGCTACACCTTC.

This clonotype was detected many times. CDR3 nucleotide sequence: TGTGCCAGCAGTGTATTGTCTGGGACAGGGGGAGAGACCCAGTACTTC. Translation: CASSVLSGTGGETQYF. The chain is built from TRBV6-1 and TRBJ2-5, with TRBD1 identical over 11 bases. The V gene's germline CDR1 is MNHNS and CDR2 SASEGT. The CDR3 has 16 residues. Germline trimming cut 4 bases from V and 4 bases from J; bases unmatched to any gene: 8.

The genes are TRBV3-1 and TRBJ2-1; 10 positions agree with TRBD2. This CDR3 has 13 amino acids. Germline-derived CDR1 and CDR2 are LGHDT and YNNKEL (reference sequence). Trimming cost V 3 bases and J 9 bases; bases outside gene matches: 2. In DNA, the CDR3 is TGTGCCAGCAGCCACCCTAGCGGGAGTGAGCAGTTCTTC. Protein: CASSHPSGSEQFF.

This clonotype was found a few times. The chain is built from TRBV6-1 and TRBJ1-1; D remains ambiguous. CDR3 length: 12 amino acids. Germline loops: CDR1 MNHNS, CDR2 SASEGT. The V end lost 7 bases, the J end lost 1 base, and 7 bases lay between the germline ends. The CDR3 loop reads CASIRGNTEAFF. CDR3 coding DNA: TGTGCCAGCATTCGGGGGAACACTGAAGCTTTCTTT.

Notes on this clonotype: Just one base apart from a much larger clone, this may be a read error. V gene TRBV2 combines with J gene TRBJ1-2; possibly TRBD1 for D (5 bases). From germline, CDR1 is SNHLY and CDR2 FYNNEI. V was pared by 2 bases and J by 2 bases, with 12 bases between. This CDR3 is 15 amino acids long. CDR3: CASSELRAPNYGYTF. CDR3 sequence (DNA): TGTGCCAGCAGTGAACTCAGGGCCCCAAACTATGGCTACACCTTC.

V is TRBV7-9 and J is TRBJ1-4; possible D gene TRBD1, 6 bases. Deletions cut 3 bases from V and 1 base from J, with 21 bases between. The CDR3 is 19 amino acids. Germline V gene data show CDR1 as SEHNR and CDR2 as FQNEAQ (reference sequence). CDR3 sequence: CASSFIIQGLDRTNEKLFF. DNA of the CDR3: TGTGCCAGCAGCTTTATTATACAGGGACTCGACCGAACTAATGAAAAACTGTTTTTT.

In its sample, this clonotype was seen many times. The chain combines TRBV20-1 with TRBJ1-6, with D unclear. V was pared by 0 bases and J by 5 bases, with 11 bases between. This CDR3 is built from 15 residues. Germline CDR1 DFQATT, CDR2 SNEGSKA (reference sequence). The CDR3 DNA sequence: TGCAGTGCTAGAGACGGGAACCGAAATAATTCACCCCTCCACTTT. This translates into CSARDGNRNNSPLHF.

This clonotype was seen only a few times. V usage is TRBV12-3 or TRBV12-4 and J usage is TRBJ1-5; D is possibly TRBD1 (6 bases). The V end was cut by 7 bases, the J end by 4 bases, with 17 bases between. There are 15 residues in the CDR3. CDR3 sequence: CASKLADRANQPQHF. For the CDR3, the DNA is TGTGCCAGCAAGCTGGCGGACAGAGCAAATCAGCCCCAGCATTTT.

This clonotype was observed at least ten times. The rearrangement joins TRBV10-1 to TRBJ1-1; 9 bases agree with TRBD1. The germline V gene encodes CDR1 WNHNN and CDR2 SYGVQD (reference sequence). The V gene end was trimmed by 3 bases and the J gene end by 5 bases; junction bases not matched to a gene: 4. This CDR3 contains 14 residues. The CDR3 loop reads CASSDRTGDTEAFF. The CDR3 DNA sequence: TGCGCCAGCAGTGATCGGACAGGGGATACTGAAGCTTTCTTT.

This clonotype was counted between two and nine times. The gene calls are TRBV5-6 and TRBJ2-3, with 9 bases aligning to TRBD2. Trimming removed 4 bases from V and 2 bases from J; junction bases left unmatched: 11. Germline V CDR1 and CDR2: SGHDT, YYEEEE. This CDR3 contains 17 residues. The CDR3 DNA reads as TGTGCCAGCAGCCCCACCGCTAGCGGGAATCCCACAGATACGCAGTATTTT. It translates to CASSPTASGNPTDTQYF.

This clonotype was detected many times. The gene calls are TRBV7-6 and TRBJ2-1; tentative D call: TRBD2 (6 bases). Germline V gene lookup returns CDR1 SGHVS and CDR2 FNYEAQ. This CDR3 has 15 residues. Trimming pared 5 bases from V and 1 base from J, leaving 12 bases between. This CDR3 reads CASSTGGGSYNEQFF. For the CDR3, the DNA is TGTGCCAGCAGCACCGGGGGTGGGTCCTACAATGAGCAGTTCTTC.

This clonotype occurred a few times. The chain is built from TRBV7-3 and TRBJ1-2; D remains unclear. Germline CDR1 SGHTA, CDR2 FQGTGA. The ends were cut back, 1 base at V and 8 bases at J, with 11 bases in the middle. This CDR3 comprises 13 residues. The CDR3 protein is CASSLIGGVGYTF. The CDR3 nucleotides read TGTGCCAGCAGCTTAATTGGCGGGGTCGGCTACACCTTC.

The table lists this clonotype with many counts. The chain couples TRBV4-1 to TRBJ2-7; D not certain. This CDR3 has 13 residues. Germline CDR1 is MGHRA and CDR2 is YSYEKL. V gave up 0 bases and J gave up 5 bases, with 8 bases separating them. For the CDR3, the DNA is TGCGCCAGCAGCCAAGAGGGAAGCGACGAGCAGTACTTC. Translated: CASSQEGSDEQYF.

Ten or more counts support this clonotype. The V and J genes are TRBV30 and TRBJ2-7; TRBD2 matches at 13 bases. The CDR3 is made up of 16 amino acids. CDR1 is GTSNPN, CDR2 SVGIG, per germline (reference sequence). V shed 0 bases and J 6 bases; nucleotides not matched to a gene: 8. The CDR3 region is CAWSVPRLAGGGEQYF. The CDR3 bases are TGTGCCTGGAGTGTACCCCGACTAGCGGGAGGCGGCGAGCAGTACTTC. The whole variable domain, filled in from reference TRBV30 and TRBJ2-7, reads SQTIHQWPATLVQPVGSPLSLECTVEGTSNPNLYWYRQAAGRGLQLLFYSVGIGQISSEVPQNLSASRPQDRQFILSSKKLLLSDSGFYLCAWSVPRLAGGGEQYFGPGTRLTVT.

The sample holds many counts of this clonotype. V gene TRBV29-1 combines with J gene TRBJ2-7; D call uncertain. The CDR3 contains 12 residues. Germline values: CDR1 SQVTM, CDR2 ANQGSEA. The V end was cut by 5 bases, the J end by 2 bases, with 10 bases between. In DNA, the CDR3 is TGCAGCGTTCGACATGCAACCTACGAGCAGTACTTC. This gives the protein CSVRHATYEQYF.

This clonotype was picked up many times. V gene TRBV24-1 combines with J gene TRBJ2-7; 11 nucleotides align to TRBD2. CDR1 and CDR2 from the germline V gene are KGHDR and SFDVKD. The CDR3 covers 16 residues. The ends lost 1 base at V and 2 bases at J; junction bases unmatched: 3. This CDR3 is CATSDFGTSGAYEQYF. CDR3 sequence (DNA): TGTGCCACCAGTGATTTTGGGACTAGCGGAGCCTACGAGCAGTACTTC.

This clonotype appeared a few times. The V gene is TRBV7-9, the J gene TRBJ2-2; tentatively, D is TRBD2 (6 bases). V shed 3 bases and J shed 2 bases, with 16 bases lying between them. The CDR3 loop spans 17 amino acids. In germline, CDR1 is SEHNR, CDR2 FQNEAQ (reference sequence). The CDR3 DNA is TGTGCCAGCAGCTTTCGTAGGGGACTTATTAACACCGGGGAGCTGTTTTTT. It codes for CASSFRRGLINTGELFF.

This sequence joins TRBV6-1 and TRBJ1-6, with D possibly matching TRBD1 (6 bases). V lost 7 bases, J lost 7 bases, and 14 bases lay in between. Looked up from germline, CDR1 is MNHNS and CDR2 is SASEGT. CDR3 length equals 14 residues. CDR3 sequence (DNA): TGTGCCAGCAACCCCCGGGACATGAATTCACCCCTCCACTTT. It translates to CASNPRDMNSPLHF.

This clonotype was counted a single time. Mismatch with germline at one junction end may stem from a read error. The V gene is TRBV19, the J gene TRBJ2-7; D might be TRBD1 (5 bases). The CDR3 has 16 amino acids. Germline values: CDR1 LNHDA, CDR2 SQIVND (reference sequence). CDR3 bases: TGTGCCGGTAGTATATTTGCGGTGCAGGGTCTTTACGAGCAGTACTTC. Translating it yields CAGSIFAVQGLYEQYF.

This clonotype was detected a few times. The chain has TRBV6-1 and TRBJ1-2, with TRBD1 matching over 10 bases. Germline V lookup: CDR1 MNHNS, CDR2 SASEGT. The CDR3 consists of 14 residues. The trim removed 6 bases at V and 8 bases at J, leaving 9 bases unmatched. CDR3 nucleotide sequence: TGTGCCAGCAGCGCGGGACAGGGGATTGAGGGCTACACCTTC. It specifies CASSAGQGIEGYTF.

There are a few counts of this clonotype. The V and J genes are TRBV3-1 and TRBJ2-3, with 7 nucleotides matching TRBD1. Unmatched junction bases numbered 2, after V lost 4 bases and J lost 1 base. The CDR3 is made up of 14 amino acids. The V gene's germline CDR1 is LGHDT and CDR2 YNNKEL (reference sequence). The CDR3 DNA reads as TGTGCCAGCAGCCGGACAGGACGCACAGATACGCAGTATTTT. This translates into CASSRTGRTDTQYF.

This chain connects TRBV20-1 to TRBJ1-3, with D possibly matching TRBD1 (5 bases). Germline V gene lookup returns CDR1 DFQATT and CDR2 SNEGSKA (reference sequence). V was clipped by 6 bases and J by 10 bases, with 22 bases between them. The CDR3 is made up of 14 amino acids. CDR3 residues: CSAPERGRLQTIYF. The DNA for the CDR3 is TGCAGTGCCCCGGAACGGGGGAGATTACAAACCATATATTTT.

This clonotype was seen more than once but under ten times. The chain employs TRBV11-1 and TRBJ2-1; TRBD2 matches 10 bases. Germline trimming cut 5 bases from V and 9 bases from J; bases unmatched to any gene: 10. CDR1 and CDR2 (germline): SGHAT, FQDESV (reference sequence). CDR3 length: 15 amino acids. CDR3 protein: CASSLTSGTGGEQFF. CDR3 nucleotides: TGTGCCAGCAGCCTCACTAGCGGGACGGGCGGTGAGCAGTTCTTC.

This clonotype was picked up many times. CDR3 protein: CASSYSRSSYEQYF. CDR3 sequence (DNA): TGTGCCAGCAGTTACTCGAGGAGCTCCTACGAGCAGTACTTC. The chain couples TRBV6-5 to TRBJ2-7, with D hard to call. Between the trimmed V and J ends, which lost 0 bases and 0 bases, there was a span of 6 bases. From germline, CDR1 is MNHEY and CDR2 SVGAGI. There are 14 residues in the CDR3.